The 29 T cell receptor beta chains given below trace back to one sample, sequenced in a study of T cell changes during pregnancy in multiple sclerosis. Using immunoSEQ multiplex PCR, the repertoire was profiled, and TCRdb retains in-frame clones only, with some absent. In the table there are some 94,000 clones, 85% to 95% of which are singletons. The sequencing here drew on peripheral blood, taken in the first trimester of pregnancy. The receptors stem from a female donor in good health, enrolled as a control in a pregnancy study.

The chain couples TRBV6-5 to TRBJ1-5; the D is unclear. The V end lost 4 bases, the J end lost 3 bases, and 10 bases lay between the germline ends. Germline loops: CDR1 MNHEY, CDR2 SVGAGI. CDR3 length equals 14 residues. The CDR3 reads CASSLRGSNQPQHF. In nucleotides, the CDR3 is TGTGCCAGCAGTTTGCGGGGTTCCAATCAGCCCCAGCATTTT.

The gene calls are TRBV7-2 and TRBJ1-6; 9 bases match TRBD1. CDR3 length: 15 amino acids. CDR1 is SGHTA, CDR2 FQGNSA, per germline. V lost 7 bases and J lost 6; bases outside the gene matches: 7. CDR3 protein: CASKDGTGINSPLHF. CDR3 in DNA: TGTGCCAGCAAAGACGGGACAGGGATTAATTCACCCCTCCACTTT. Complete variable domain (other parts from reference TRBV7-2 and TRBJ1-6): GAGVSQSPSNKVTEKGKDVELRCDPISGHTALYWYRQSLGQGLEFLIYFQGNSAPDKSGLPSDRFSAERTGGSVSTLTIQRTQQEDSAVYLCASKDGTGINSPLHFGNGTRLTVT.

The V gene is TRBV6-5, the J gene TRBJ2-7, with 9 bases aligning to TRBD1. The CDR3 loop spans 14 amino acids. Germline V gene data show CDR1 as MNHEY and CDR2 as SVGAGI. V gave up 6 bases and J gave up 5 bases; unmatched junction bases: 8. The CDR3 loop is CASRTTGGRDEQYF. The CDR3 DNA sequence: TGTGCCAGCAGAACGACAGGGGGTCGAGACGAGCAGTACTTC.

The chain employs TRBV7-3 and TRBJ1-6, with D perhaps matching TRBD1 (5 bases). Trimming took 2 bases from V and 5 from J, leaving 10 bases between them. Germline V lookup: CDR1 SGHTA, CDR2 FQGTGA. The CDR3 is 15 residues long. CDR3 loop: CASSLLGQDNSPLHF. DNA for the CDR3: TGTGCCAGCAGCTTACTGGGGCAGGATAATTCACCCCTCCACTTT.

The chain joins TRBV2 to TRBJ1-2; 10 positions agree with TRBD1. From germline, CDR1 is SNHLY and CDR2 FYNNEI. V lost 4 bases to trimming and J lost 13 bases; unmatched junction nucleotides: 12. This CDR3 is 14 amino acids long. The CDR3 DNA reads TGTGCCAGCAGTGCTGACCGGGACAGGGGACTATGCACCTTC. As protein: CASSADRDRGLCTF.

J is TRBJ2-7 and V is TRBV7-9; possible D gene TRBD1, 6 bases. CDR1 SEHNR and CDR2 FQNEAQ come from the germline V gene (reference sequence). Trimming cost V 5 bases and J 6 bases, with 14 bases left between them. The CDR3 consists of 13 residues. In DNA, the CDR3 is TGTGCCAGCAGCGCTACAGGGAACGGCGAGCAGTACTTC. Protein sequence: CASSATGNGEQYF.

J is TRBJ2-2 and V is TRBV28; D gene uncertain. Looked up from germline, CDR1 is MDHEN and CDR2 is SYDVKM. V dropped 6 bases and J dropped 3 bases, with 11 bases sitting between them. This CDR3 is built from 14 residues. CDR3 region: CASRLDSHTGELFF. CDR3 in DNA: TGTGCCAGCAGGCTAGATAGTCACACCGGGGAGCTGTTTTTT.

V gene TRBV11-3 combines with J gene TRBJ2-7, with TRBD1 identical over 7 bases. The CDR3 extends over 15 amino acids. The germline V gene encodes CDR1 SGHNT and CDR2 YENEEA. Germline trimming cut 4 bases from V and 1 base from J; bases unmatched to any gene: 7. The CDR3 nucleotides read TGTGCCAGCAGCTCATCCCGGACAGGTTCCTACGAGCAGTACTTC. This translates into CASSSSRTGSYEQYF.

This chain uses TRBV12-5 with TRBJ2-6, with 11 nucleotides matching TRBD1. Germline V CDR1 and CDR2: LGHNT, FRNRAP. With V trimmed by 5 bases and J by 1 base, 4 bases remained unmatched. CDR3 length: 17 residues. CDR3 sequence: CASGPGQGASGANVLTF. DNA of the CDR3: TGTGCTAGTGGTCCTGGACAGGGGGCGTCTGGGGCCAACGTCCTGACTTTC.

The rearrangement links TRBV27 to TRBJ2-3; 9 nucleotides agree with TRBD2. Germline V gene sequence: CDR1 MNHEY, CDR2 SMNVEV (reference sequence). This CDR3 contains 15 residues. V was clipped by 3 bases and J by 2 bases; unmatched bases: 3. CDR3 residues: CASSLGLAATDTQYF. CDR3 coding DNA: TGTGCCAGCAGTTTGGGACTAGCTGCCACAGATACGCAGTATTTT.

The chain recombines TRBV28 with TRBJ1-2; 7 bases align to TRBD1. Germline lookup yields CDR1 MDHEN and CDR2 SYDVKM. This CDR3 has 13 amino acids. Losses at the gene ends were 5 bases for V and 10 bases for J; bases not matched to a gene: 10. This CDR3 is CASSTPRGRIYTF. CDR3 in DNA: TGTGCCAGCAGTACCCCGAGGGGGCGCATCTACACCTTC.

The rearrangement uses TRBV4-1 and TRBJ1-2; 8 positions agree with TRBD1. Germline assignment: CDR1 MGHRA and CDR2 YSYEKL. The CDR3 spans 16 residues. The V segment lost 1 base and the J segment 3 bases; nucleotides outside the gene matches: 7. CDR3 loop: CASSQGATGGDYGYTF. Written as DNA, the CDR3 is TGCGCCAGCAGCCAAGGCGCAACAGGGGGGGACTATGGCTACACCTTC.

This chain connects TRBV25-1 to TRBJ2-7; D possibly corresponds to TRBD1 (5 bases). Germline V gene data show CDR1 as MGHDK and CDR2 as SYGVNS. The CDR3 is 14 amino acids. Deletions cut 10 bases from V and 3 bases from J, with 19 bases between. The CDR3 bases are TGTGCCACCCAGGACACCCCTAAAGACTACGAGCAGTACTTC. Protein sequence: CATQDTPKDYEQYF.

This clone was seen a single time. V and J are TRBV7-3 and TRBJ1-1; 11 bases align to TRBD1. V was pared by 5 bases and J by 6 bases, with 8 bases of the junction left unmatched. The germline gives CDR1 SGHTA, CDR2 FQGTGA. This CDR3 spans 15 amino acids. The CDR3 coding sequence is TGTGCCAGCAGCCTGCGGACAGGGGGCTTGTCTGAAGCTTTCTTT. It specifies CASSLRTGGLSEAFF.

V is TRBV7-9 and J is TRBJ1-5; weak D call: TRBD1 (6 bases). V was cut by 6 bases and J by 9 bases, with 24 bases left in between. Per the germline V gene, CDR1 is SEHNR and CDR2 is FQNEAQ (reference sequence). The CDR3 has 16 amino acids. As DNA, the CDR3 is TGTGCCAGCAGGGGGTTAACGGGACAATCAATAGCGCCCCAGCATTTT. Protein sequence: CASRGLTGQSIAPQHF.

The chain has TRBV4-1 and TRBJ1-2; 7 nucleotides agree with TRBD1. The CDR3 spans 17 residues. With V trimmed by 6 bases and J by 2 bases, 15 bases remained unmatched. Germline V gene data show CDR1 as MGHRA and CDR2 as YSYEKL. CDR3 sequence reads: CASSPSTTGVGNYGYTF. Here the CDR3 DNA reads TGCGCCAGCAGTCCTTCTACAACAGGGGTAGGGAACTATGGCTACACCTTC.

The CDR3: CASSLSVFNEQFF. Here the CDR3 DNA reads TGTGCCAGCAGCTTGTCCGTTTTTAATGAGCAGTTCTTC. The chain is built from TRBV7-2 and TRBJ2-1; no firm D call. Germline CDR1 is SGHTA and CDR2 is FQGNSA. The V gene lost 3 bases and the J gene lost 7 bases, with 10 bases spanning the gap. There are 13 residues in the CDR3.

The chain has TRBV6-1 and TRBJ1-4; TRBD1 agrees at 7 bases. CDR3 length: 15 amino acids. Germline lookup yields CDR1 MNHNS and CDR2 SASEGT. V lost 5 bases, J lost 0 bases, and 3 bases stayed unmatched. Here the CDR3 DNA reads TGTGCCAGCAGTATCAGGGGGGCAACTAATGAAAAACTGTTTTTT. Translated: CASSIRGATNEKLFF.

The chain couples TRBV27 to TRBJ1-3; D unclear. V gave up 4 bases and J gave up 2 bases, with 30 bases separating them. CDR1 is MNHEY and CDR2 is SMNVEV in the germline V gene (reference sequence). The CDR3 loop spans 21 amino acids. In DNA form, the CDR3 reads TGTGCCAGCAGTTACCCCCTTAAACCGCTTCCCCCCCAATCGGCTGGAAACACCATATATTTT. Its protein product is CASSYPLKPLPPQSAGNTIYF.

V usage is TRBV10-1 and J usage is TRBJ1-6, with 7 bases matching TRBD1. Germline V gene data show CDR1 as WNHNN and CDR2 as SYGVQD (reference sequence). After removal of 6 bases from V and 4 bases from J, the junction contained 12 bases not matched to a gene. This CDR3 spans 17 amino acids. The CDR3 loop is CASRERQGSFYNSPLHF. Here the CDR3 DNA reads TGCGCCAGCAGGGAGCGACAGGGCAGCTTTTATAATTCACCCCTCCACTTT.

CDR3 in amino acids: CASSQTGIQPQHF. CDR3 DNA: TGTGCCAGCAGTCAGACAGGGATTCAGCCCCAGCATTTT. V gene TRBV5-6 combines with J gene TRBJ1-5; 7 bases are shared with TRBD1. Unmatched junction bases numbered 5, after V lost 5 bases and J lost 6 bases. CDR1 and CDR2 (germline): SGHDT, YYEEEE. This CDR3 contains 13 residues.

In this sample, this clone turned up once. The chain employs TRBV4-2 and TRBJ2-1; maybe TRBD2 (5 bases). Looked up from germline, CDR1 is LGHNA and CDR2 is YNFKEQ. Trimming cost V 0 bases and J 10 bases, with 13 bases left between them. The CDR3 has 14 residues. The CDR3 DNA sequence: TGTGCCAGCAGCCAAGATGGCCTAGCTTCCGAGCAGTTCTTC. This codes for CASSQDGLASEQFF.

This clone was recorded once. CDR3 sequence: CATSNTGLSGYTF. The CDR3 bases are TGTGCCACCAGCAATACAGGGCTGAGTGGCTACACCTTC. J is TRBJ1-2 and V is TRBV15; tentative D call: TRBD1 (6 bases). Germline CDR1 and CDR2: LNHNV and YYDKDF (reference sequence). The CDR3 covers 13 residues. V was clipped by 4 bases and J by 7 bases, with 13 bases between them.

CDR3 sequence: CASSFTSGGADEQFF. DNA for the CDR3: TGTGCCAGCAGCTTCACTAGCGGGGGGGCCGATGAGCAGTTCTTC. The V gene is TRBV7-3, the J gene TRBJ2-1, with 13 nucleotides matching TRBD2. CDR3 length equals 15 residues. Trimming removed 3 bases from V and 8 bases from J; junction bases left unmatched: 4. CDR1 is SGHTA and CDR2 is FQGTGA in the germline V gene.

This clone was recorded once. J is TRBJ1-1 and V is TRBV28; 7 bases map to TRBD1. CDR3 size: 14 residues. V lost 6 bases, J lost 0 bases, and 4 bases stayed unmatched. Per the germline V gene, CDR1 is MDHEN and CDR2 is SYDVKM. The CDR3 spells CASSLQGMNTEAFF. CDR3 coding DNA: TGTGCCAGCAGCCTACAGGGGATGAACACTGAAGCTTTCTTT.

This chain joins TRBV5-6 and TRBJ1-5; tentatively, D is TRBD1 (5 bases). The CDR3 loop spans 14 amino acids. In germline, CDR1 is SGHDT, CDR2 YYEEEE. V lost 6 bases to trimming and J lost 1 base, with 11 bases between them. The CDR3: CASTPQGSNQPQHF. CDR3 in DNA: TGTGCCAGCACCCCCCAGGGAAGCAATCAGCCCCAGCATTTT.

This chain connects TRBV7-2 to TRBJ2-7; a weak D match, TRBD2 (7 bases). In germline, CDR1 is SGHTA, CDR2 FQGNSA. V lost 1 base, J lost 9 bases, and 16 bases lay in between. This CDR3 has 14 residues. The CDR3 DNA reads as TGTGCCAGCAGCTTAGAGGGGGGGACGGTTCGGCAGTACTTC. Translating gives CASSLEGGTVRQYF.

A word on this clone: Because the CDR3's place on the DNA is in doubt, the DNA is left out and the CDR3 is given as listed by TCRdb. This sequence joins TRBV7-2 and TRBJ2-3; the table's TRBD1 call for D was not verified on the DNA. Counting both end residues, the CDR3 totals 17 amino acids. The germline V gene encodes CDR1 SGHTA and CDR2 FQGNSA. CDR3 in amino acids: CASSLVVRARGSDTQYF.

This chain links TRBV25-1 with TRBJ1-2; 7 bases line up with TRBD1. This CDR3 is built from 13 residues. With V trimmed by 7 bases and J by 0 bases, 2 bases remained unmatched. Germline V gene lookup returns CDR1 MGHDK and CDR2 SYGVNS. CDR3 in amino acids: CASNRGSNYGYTF. CDR3 DNA: TGTGCCAGCAACAGGGGATCTAACTATGGCTACACCTTC.